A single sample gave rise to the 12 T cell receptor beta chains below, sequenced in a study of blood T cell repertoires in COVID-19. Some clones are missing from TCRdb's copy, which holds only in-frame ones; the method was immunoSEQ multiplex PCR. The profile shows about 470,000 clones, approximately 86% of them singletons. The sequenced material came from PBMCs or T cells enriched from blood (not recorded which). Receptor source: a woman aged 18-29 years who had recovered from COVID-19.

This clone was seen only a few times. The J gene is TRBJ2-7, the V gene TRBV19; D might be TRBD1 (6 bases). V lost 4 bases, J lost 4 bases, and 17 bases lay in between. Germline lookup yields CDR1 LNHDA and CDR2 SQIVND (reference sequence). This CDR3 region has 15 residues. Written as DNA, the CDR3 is TGTGCCAGTAGTACCCTGGGAACAGGGAATTACGAGCAGTACTTC. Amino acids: CASSTLGTGNYEQYF.

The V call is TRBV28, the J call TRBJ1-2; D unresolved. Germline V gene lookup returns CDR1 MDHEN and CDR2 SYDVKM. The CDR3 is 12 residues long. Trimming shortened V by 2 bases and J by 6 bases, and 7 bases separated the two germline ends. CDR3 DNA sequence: TGTGCCAGCAGTTTACGAGCTAATGGCTACACCTTC. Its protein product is CASSLRANGYTF.

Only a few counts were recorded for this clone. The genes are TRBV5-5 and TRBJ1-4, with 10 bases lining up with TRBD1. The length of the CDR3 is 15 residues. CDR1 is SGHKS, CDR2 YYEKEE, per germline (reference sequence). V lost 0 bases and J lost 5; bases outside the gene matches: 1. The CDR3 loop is CASSLVGQGNEKLFF. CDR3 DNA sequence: TGTGCCAGCAGCTTGGTGGGACAGGGGAATGAAAAACTGTTTTTT.

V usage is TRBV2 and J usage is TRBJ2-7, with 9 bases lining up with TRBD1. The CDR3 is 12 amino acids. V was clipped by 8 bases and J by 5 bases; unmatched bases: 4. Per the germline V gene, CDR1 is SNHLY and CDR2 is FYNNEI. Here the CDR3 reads CASRDRDHEQYF. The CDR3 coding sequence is TGTGCCAGCCGGGACAGGGACCACGAGCAGTACTTC.

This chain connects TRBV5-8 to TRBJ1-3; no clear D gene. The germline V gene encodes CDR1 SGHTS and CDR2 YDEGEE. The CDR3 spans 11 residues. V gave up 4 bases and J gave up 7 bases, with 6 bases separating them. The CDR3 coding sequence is TGTGCCAGCAGCCCGAGCAACACCATATATTTT. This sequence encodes CASSPSNTIYF.

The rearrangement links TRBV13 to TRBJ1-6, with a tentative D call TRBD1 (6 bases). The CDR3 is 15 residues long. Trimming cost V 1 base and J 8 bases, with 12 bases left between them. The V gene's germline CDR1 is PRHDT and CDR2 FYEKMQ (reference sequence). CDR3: CASSLERGRDSPLHF. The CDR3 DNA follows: TGTGCCAGCAGCTTAGAGCGGGGGCGGGATTCACCCCTCCACTTT.

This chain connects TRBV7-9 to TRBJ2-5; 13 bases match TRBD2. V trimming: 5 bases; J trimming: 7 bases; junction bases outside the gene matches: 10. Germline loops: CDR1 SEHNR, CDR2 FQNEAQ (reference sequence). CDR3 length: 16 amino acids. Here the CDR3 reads CASSDGTSGNLGTQYF. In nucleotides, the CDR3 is TGTGCCAGCAGCGATGGGACTAGCGGGAACCTCGGGACCCAGTACTTC.

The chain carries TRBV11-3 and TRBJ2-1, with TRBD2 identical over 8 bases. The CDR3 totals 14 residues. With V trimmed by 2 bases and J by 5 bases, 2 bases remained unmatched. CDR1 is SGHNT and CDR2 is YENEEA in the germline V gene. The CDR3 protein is CASSLHSGDNEQFF. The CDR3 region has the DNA TGTGCCAGCAGCTTACATAGCGGGGACAATGAGCAGTTCTTC.

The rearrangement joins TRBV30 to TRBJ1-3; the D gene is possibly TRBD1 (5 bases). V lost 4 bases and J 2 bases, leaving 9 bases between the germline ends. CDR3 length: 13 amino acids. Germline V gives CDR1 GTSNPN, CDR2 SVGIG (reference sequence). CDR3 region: CAWNRGTGNTIYF. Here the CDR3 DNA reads TGTGCCTGGAATCGGGGGACTGGAAACACCATATATTTT.

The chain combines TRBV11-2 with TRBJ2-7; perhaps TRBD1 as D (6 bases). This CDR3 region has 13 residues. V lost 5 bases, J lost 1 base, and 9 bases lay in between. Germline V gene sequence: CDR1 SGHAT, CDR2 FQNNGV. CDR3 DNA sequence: TGTGCCAGCAGCGTAGGGACATCCTACGAGCAGTACTTC. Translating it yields CASSVGTSYEQYF.

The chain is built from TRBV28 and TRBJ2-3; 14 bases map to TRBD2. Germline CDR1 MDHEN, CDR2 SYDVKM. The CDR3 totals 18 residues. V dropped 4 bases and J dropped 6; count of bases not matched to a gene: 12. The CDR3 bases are TGTGCCAGCAGTTCCCCACTACGACTAGCGGGGGGGAGGGATACGCAGTATTTT. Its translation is CASSSPLRLAGGRDTQYF.

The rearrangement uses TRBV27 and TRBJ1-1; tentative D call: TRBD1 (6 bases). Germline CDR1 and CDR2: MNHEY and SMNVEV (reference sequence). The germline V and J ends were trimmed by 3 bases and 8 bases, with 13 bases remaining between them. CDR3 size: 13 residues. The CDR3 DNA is TGTGCCAGCAGTTTCCATCCTCAGGGGGAAGCTTTCTTT. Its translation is CASSFHPQGEAFF.